The clone carrying this T cell receptor (beta chain) occurred many times. What it recognizes is unknown. Patients were all untreated before their thyroid surgery. Original methodology: A papillary thyroid cancer distant-metastasis classifier was built from CDR3 differences across clinicopathological groups. TCRdb re-processed the PCR reads through MiXCR. The V and J calls reflect TCRdb's pipeline rather than the authors' work. The sample lists more than 25,000 clones, around 25% occurring once. The data originate from a study of metastatic and nonmetastatic thyroid tumors. The overall study: Repertoires from blood and tumor or nodule tissue of malignant and benign thyroid patients were compared. Whole-study results and caveats: In both blood and tumor samples, TCR beta diversity was reported significantly higher for malignant than benign nodules.

The V end was cut by 4 bases, the J end by 3 bases, with 6 bases between. Germline V gene sequence: CDR1 LGHDT, CDR2 YNNKEL (reference sequence). The CDR3 spans 12 residues. Sequenced sample: blood. This receptor was identified in a female donor with papillary thyroid cancer or a benign thyroid nodule (not recorded which). Some clones in this sample may be carry-over from other donors' samples. The J gene is TRBJ1-1, the V gene TRBV3-1; D unresolved. The CDR3 nucleotides read TGTGCCAGCAGCCGGGTGGACACTGAAGCTTTCTTT. Its translation: CASSRVDTEAFF.